The 24 T cell receptor beta chains below were found in one sample sequenced in a study of blood T cells in healthy people across ages. Then a second PCR, running about 7 to 11 cycles, was carried out with a sample-barcoded 5' primer and a J-beta primer mix. Each CDR3 protein is one row after TCRdb ran MiXCR on the 5' RACE reads. Among 600,000 or so distinct CDR3 sequences, about 28% were seen once, and the ten largest hold around a sixth. The sample comprised blood. The receptors derive from a woman of 80 years or more in good health.

The chain couples TRBV20-1 to TRBJ1-1; 9 nucleotides line up with TRBD1. Germline V gene sequence: CDR1 DFQATT, CDR2 SNEGSKA (reference sequence). With V trimmed by 7 bases and J by 4 bases, 4 bases remained unmatched. The CDR3 has 12 residues. CDR3 in amino acids: CSVKTGGTEAFF. The CDR3 DNA is TGCAGTGTTAAGACAGGGGGCACTGAAGCTTTCTTT.

This clonotype was observed at least ten times. The chain couples TRBV10-3 to TRBJ2-3, with TRBD2 identical over 13 bases. Per the germline V gene, CDR1 is ENHRY and CDR2 is SYGVKD. The CDR3 contains 17 residues. The trim removed 3 bases at V and 4 bases at J, leaving 7 bases unmatched. CDR3 sequence reads: CAISDITSGGAADTQYF. CDR3 nucleotides: TGTGCCATCAGTGATATAACTAGCGGGGGGGCGGCAGATACGCAGTATTTT.

The chain joins TRBV30 to TRBJ2-2; TRBD1 aligns across 9 bases. Trimming at V came to 2 bases and at J to 2 bases, leaving 3 bases not matched to a gene. Germline CDR1 and CDR2: GTSNPN and SVGIG (reference sequence). This CDR3 contains 15 residues. The chain's CDR3 is CAWSTGGGNTGELFF. CDR3 in DNA: TGTGCCTGGAGTACAGGGGGCGGCAACACCGGGGAGCTGTTTTTT.

CDR3 coding DNA: TGCAGCGTTGAGCAGACGGGAAAACTGTTTTTT. It is translated as CSVEQTGKLFF. V and J are TRBV29-1 and TRBJ1-4; no definite D call. CDR1 and CDR2 (germline): SQVTM, ANQGSEA. This CDR3 has 11 residues. The V gene lost 3 bases and the J gene lost 10 bases, with 9 bases spanning the gap.

This clonotype was picked up one time. A read error may explain this, as a much larger clone is one base away. The gene calls are TRBV7-9 and TRBJ2-1; 8 bases match TRBD2. The CDR3 is made up of 13 amino acids. Per the germline V gene, CDR1 is SEHNR and CDR2 is FQNEAQ (reference sequence). The chain's CDR3 is CAGRLLADNDQFF. CDR3 in DNA: TGTGCCGGACGATTACTAGCGGACAATGATCAGTTCTTC.

In the case of this clonotype: At one of its ends the junction is not consistent with the germline gene, which may arise from a read error. The V call is TRBV12-3 or TRBV12-4, the J call TRBJ1-2; D might be TRBD1 (5 bases). CDR3 length: 13 residues. In DNA, the CDR3 is TGTGCCAGCAGTTTAGAGGGGTCCTATGGCCACACCTTC. Translated, it gives CASSLEGSYGHTF.

This clonotype came up many times. V is TRBV7-2 and J is TRBJ2-4; no clear D. Trimming shortened V by 2 bases and J by 1 base, and 15 bases separated the two germline ends. The V gene's germline CDR1 is SGHTA and CDR2 FQGNSA. The CDR3 is made up of 17 amino acids. CDR3 sequence: CASSLSSAEWAKNIQYF. CDR3 sequence (DNA): TGTGCCAGCAGCTTAAGTTCGGCAGAATGGGCCAAAAACATTCAGTACTTC.

This chain connects TRBV5-1 to TRBJ2-1; 9 bases match TRBD1. There are 17 residues in the CDR3. Germline assignment: CDR1 SGHRS and CDR2 YFSETQ. Trimming cost V 4 bases and J 4 bases; bases outside gene matches: 12. This CDR3 reads CASSPQGTGGAYNEQFF. CDR3 in DNA: TGCGCCAGCAGCCCCCAAGGAACAGGGGGCGCGTACAATGAGCAGTTCTTC.

This clonotype was recorded at least ten times. The gene calls are TRBV5-1 and TRBJ2-7, with 7 nucleotides matching TRBD2. The V gene's germline CDR1 is SGHRS and CDR2 YFSETQ. The CDR3 covers 15 residues. Losses at the gene ends were 0 bases for V and 2 bases for J; bases not matched to a gene: 5. The CDR3 DNA follows: TGCGCCAGCAGCTTGGCCCCGGCGGGAGCCTACGAGCAGTACTTC. Its protein product is CASSLAPAGAYEQYF.

The chain joins TRBV11-2 to TRBJ2-7, with D possibly TRBD1 on 5 matching bases. The germline V and J ends were trimmed by 3 bases and 2 bases, with 11 bases remaining between them. Germline V gene lookup returns CDR1 SGHAT and CDR2 FQNNGV. This CDR3 comprises 14 residues. In DNA form, the CDR3 reads TGTGCCAGCAGCTTCATTAGGGGAACCTACGAGCAGTACTTC. This sequence encodes CASSFIRGTYEQYF.

This clonotype was seen repeatedly, ten times or more. The chain is built from TRBV5-4 and TRBJ2-7; D might be TRBD1 (6 bases). Germline CDR1 and CDR2: SGHNT and YYREEE (reference sequence). V was trimmed by 3 bases and J by 5 bases, leaving 15 bases between them. The CDR3 is made up of 14 amino acids. CDR3 protein: CASSSQGLGNEQYF. CDR3 bases: TGTGCCAGCAGCTCACAGGGTCTAGGAAACGAGCAGTACTTC.

About this clonotype itself: Just one base apart from a much larger clone, this may be a read error. The conserved closing phenylalanine or tryptophan is absent in this CDR3, likely reflecting a read error. This chain links TRBV18 with TRBJ1-2; no definite D call. CDR1 is KGHSH and CDR2 is LQKENI in the germline V gene. The CDR3 is 14 residues long. V lost 0 bases and J 2 bases, leaving 7 bases between the germline ends. CDR3 bases: TGTGCCAGCTCACCACCGGGAGGCAACTATGGCTACACCTGC. Encoded protein: CASSPPGGNYGYTC.

In this sample, this clonotype turned up many times. This chain connects TRBV20-1 to TRBJ2-3; 8 nucleotides match TRBD1. CDR3 length equals 14 residues. V trimming: 4 bases; J trimming: 6 bases; junction bases outside the gene matches: 9. Per the germline V gene, CDR1 is DFQATT and CDR2 is SNEGSKA (reference sequence). CDR3 residues: CSAISGGQVDTQYF. The CDR3 DNA is TGCAGTGCTATTTCAGGGGGCCAGGTCGATACGCAGTATTTT.

At least ten counts were recorded for this clonotype. The chain employs TRBV6-1 and TRBJ2-1; 10 bases fit TRBD2. The trim removed 6 bases at V and 1 base at J, leaving 6 bases unmatched. Germline V lookup: CDR1 MNHNS, CDR2 SASEGT. The CDR3 covers 16 residues. Here the CDR3 DNA reads TGTGCCAGCAGGATAGCGGGGGGCCGTTCCTACAATGAGCAGTTCTTC. It encodes CASRIAGGRSYNEQFF.

Ten or more counts support this clonotype. This sequence joins TRBV5-1 and TRBJ2-5, with D perhaps TRBD2 (6 bases). Trimming shortened V by 6 bases and J by 1 base, and 10 bases separated the two germline ends. Germline CDR1 SGHRS, CDR2 YFSETQ. The CDR3 is 13 residues long. The CDR3 here is CASNRDFQETQYF. The CDR3 DNA reads TGCGCCAGCAACCGGGACTTCCAAGAGACCCAGTACTTC.

The rearrangement links TRBV6-2 or TRBV6-3 to TRBJ2-1, with TRBD2 matching 10 bases. V was pared by 8 bases and J by 5 bases, with 9 bases of the junction left unmatched. There are 15 residues in the CDR3. Germline V gene sequence: CDR1 MNHEY, CDR2 SVGEGT. The CDR3 nucleotides are TGTGCCAGCCTCGGTAGCGGGGGGTACAACAATGAGCAGTTCTTC. It translates to CASLGSGGYNNEQFF.

In the case of this clonotype: A much larger clone is a single base away; this may be a read error. The CDR3 region has the DNA TGTGCCAGCAGTGTGTGGGGTATGAACACTGAAGCTTTCTTT. Its protein product is CASSVWGMNTEAFF. The J gene is TRBJ1-1, the V gene TRBV12-3 or TRBV12-4; D call uncertain. CDR3 size: 14 residues. V lost 5 bases and J lost 0, with 10 bases in between.

The chain uses TRBV10-3 and TRBJ1-5; 8 bases map to TRBD1. The CDR3 loop spans 14 amino acids. The germline CDR1 and CDR2 sequences are ENHRY and SYGVKD. The CDR3 coding sequence is TGTGCTATCGGTATCGACAGGGGAGTACAGCCCCAGCATTTT. Translated: CAIGIDRGVQPQHF.

This clonotype was picked up many times. The V call is TRBV3-1, the J call TRBJ2-3, with D perhaps TRBD1 or TRBD2 (6 bases each). Germline V CDR1 and CDR2: LGHDT, YNNKEL (reference sequence). Trimming took off 0 bases at V and 3 bases at J, with 16 bases between the two ends. This CDR3 spans 17 amino acids. As DNA, the CDR3 is TGTGCCAGCAGCCAAGAACTCCCGGGGGCGAGAACAGATACGCAGTATTTT. Amino acid sequence: CASSQELPGARTDTQYF.

This clonotype was seen ten or more times. The chain joins TRBV12-3 or TRBV12-4 to TRBJ1-2; TRBD1 agrees at 10 bases. CDR3 size: 16 residues. Germline trimming cut 2 bases from V and 2 bases from J; bases unmatched to any gene: 5. The DNA of the CDR3 is TGTGCCAGCAGTTTAACTCCGGACAGGGGGAACTATGGCTACACCTTC. Translated: CASSLTPDRGNYGYTF.

In the case of this clonotype: A read error is possible here, since a much larger clone lies one base away. The chain recombines TRBV9 with TRBJ2-7; D may be TRBD1 or TRBD2 (5 bases each). The V gene lost 4 bases and the J gene lost 10 bases, with 21 bases spanning the gap. The CDR3 is 14 residues long. Germline V gene lookup returns CDR1 SGDLS and CDR2 YYNGEE. The CDR3, as DNA: TGTGCCAGCAGCCCAACGAGGGGATACGAGGCCCAGTACTTC. It is translated as CASSPTRGYEAQYF.

About this clonotype itself: A much bigger clone sits one base away, suggesting this may be a read error. The chain joins TRBV18 to TRBJ2-3; D gene uncertain. The CDR3 sequence is 12 residues long. Looked up from germline, CDR1 is KGHSH and CDR2 is LQKENI. The CDR3 region has the DNA TGTGCCAGCTCACCATCGAGAGATGCGCAGTATTTT. This sequence encodes CASSPSRDAQYF. The complete variable domain, with remaining parts taken from reference TRBV18 and TRBJ2-3, reads NAGVMQNPRHLVRRRGQEARLRCSPMKGHSHVYWYRQLPEEGLKFMVYLQKENIIDESGMPKERFSAEFPKEGPSILRIQQVVRGDSAAYFCASSPSRDAQYFGPGTRLTVL.

At least ten counts were recorded for this clonotype. The V gene is TRBV6-1, the J gene TRBJ2-3; no definite D call. Germline lookup yields CDR1 MNHNS and CDR2 SASEGT. Trimming stripped 5 bases from V and 2 bases from J, with 5 bases between. CDR3 length equals 12 residues. The CDR3 DNA is TGTGCCAGCAGTCTTGCCACAGATACGCAGTATTTT. Translated, it gives CASSLATDTQYF.

This sequence joins TRBV4-2 and TRBJ2-2; 10 bases agree with TRBD2. The CDR3 runs to 18 residues. After removal of 0 bases from V and 5 bases from J, the junction contained 9 bases not matched to a gene. Germline assignment: CDR1 LGHNA and CDR2 YNFKEQ. CDR3 region: CASSQDLTLAGETGELFF. The CDR3 coding sequence is TGTGCCAGCAGCCAAGATTTGACCCTAGCGGGGGAAACCGGGGAGCTGTTTTTT.